Below, one T cell receptor beta chain is given with its context. Its antigen is not known. Germline V gene lookup returns CDR1 GTSNPN and CDR2 SVGIG (reference sequence). This CDR3 region has 16 residues. V was clipped by 2 bases and J by 2 bases, with 19 bases between them. Exclusion applied to patients with autoimmune disease history or systemic immunosuppression. The data derive from a study of OX40 agonist ivuxolimab in advanced cancers. Study summary: Participants could have had prior anti-PD-1, anti-PD-L1 or anti-CTLA-4 therapy, and around 40% had some. Regarding the study as a whole: Both CD4+ and CD8+ T cell populations in blood had undergone clonal expansion by week 6 at 0.1 to 3.0 mg/kg. Average numbers of expanded clones were greater in CD8+ T cells than in CD4+.

Sequencing used immunoSEQ multiplex PCR; TCRdb keeps in-frame clones, though not all of them. This sample has tens of thousands of clones, with approximately 90% found just once. The sample was CD4+ or CD8+ T cells sorted from blood, taken in a trial of the OX40 agonist ivuxolimab. The chain carries TRBV30 and TRBJ2-7, with a possible D match to TRBD2 (6 bases). This TCR was sampled from an adult with an advanced solid tumor such as melanoma, head and neck, liver or kidney cancer. CDR3 bases: TGTGCCTGGAGTACCCCCCCCGGGTCGGGGGCCTACGAGCAGTACTTC. This gives the protein CAWSTPPGSGAYEQYF.